The clone carrying this T cell receptor (beta chain) was seen a few times. Produced via immunoSEQ multiplex PCR; TCRdb's table is partial and in-frame only. The table includes under 200,000 clones, about 80% detected once. CDR3 length: 13 residues. Trimming removed 4 bases from V and 4 bases from J, with 10 bases in between. Germline V CDR1 and CDR2: MNHNS, SASEGT. The data belong to a study of cytotoxic CD8 clonotypes in ibrutinib-treated CLL. This clonotype was sampled from a human donor with chronic lymphocytic leukemia. V gene TRBV6-1 combines with J gene TRBJ1-1, with D unclear. The specimen comprised PBMCs, sampled after 24 months of ibrutinib treatment. The CDR3 DNA sequence: TGTGCCAGCAGTGCCGAACGGGGCACTGAAGCTTTCTTT. Translation gives CASSAERGTEAFF.